This TCR beta chain derives from a study of blood T cell repertoires in COVID-19. Using immunoSEQ multiplex PCR, the repertoire was profiled, and TCRdb retains in-frame clones only, with some absent. The top ten clones hold around a sixth of a sample with approximately 110,000 clones, 83% of them seen once. Germline CDR1 and CDR2: SGHTA and FQGNSA. Trimming removed 2 bases at V and 6 bases at J, with 7 bases between. This CDR3 has 12 amino acids. The chain carries TRBV7-2 and TRBJ1-1, with D unresolved. The receptor was derived from a woman aged 55-69 years with acute or convalescent COVID-19. The material sequenced was peripheral blood. The CDR3 region is CASSLTRAEAFF. DNA of the CDR3: TGTGCCAGCAGCTTAACCCGGGCTGAAGCTTTCTTT.